The 4 T cell receptor beta chains reported below all come from one sample, sequenced in a study of shared clonotypes between healthy human individuals. The method was immunoSEQ multiplex PCR; TCRdb's version includes in-frame clones alone and lacks a portion of them. The repertoire consists of around 1,900,000 clones, with just under 95% occurring once and the leading ten covering around 1.7%. Naive CD8 cells were CD45RO-negative, positively selected for CCR7, excluding terminally differentiated effector memory CD45RA+ cells. Material: naive CD8+ T cells from PBMCs. The receptors originated from a young man in good health. Some clones in this sample may be carry-over from other donors' samples.

This chain joins TRBV27 and TRBJ2-1; 7 nucleotides agree with TRBD2. The V and J ends lost 5 bases and 3 bases, in that order; junction bases with no gene match: 7. Germline V lookup: CDR1 MNHEY, CDR2 SMNVEV (reference sequence). This CDR3 is 15 amino acids long. The CDR3 spells CASSPDPGGYNEQFF. CDR3 nucleotide sequence: TGTGCCAGCAGTCCAGACCCGGGAGGCTACAATGAGCAGTTCTTC.

This chain uses TRBV9 with TRBJ2-1; a weak D match, TRBD2 (5 bases). The V end lost 0 bases, the J end lost 10 bases, and 14 bases lay between the germline ends. CDR1 is SGDLS, CDR2 YYNGEE, per germline. The CDR3 extends over 14 amino acids. DNA for the CDR3: TGTGCCAGCAGCGTAGGGAACCGGGGTAGGGAGCAGTTCTTC. This encodes CASSVGNRGREQFF.

As for this clone: Other DNA variants within this sample encode the same CDR3. This chain connects TRBV7-9 to TRBJ1-1; D gene unclear. Germline CDR1 and CDR2: SEHNR and FQNEAQ (reference sequence). V was trimmed by 1 base and J by 3 bases, leaving 6 bases between them. The CDR3 covers 13 residues. The CDR3 protein is CASSLVRDTEAFF. The CDR3 DNA is TGTGCCAGCAGCTTAGTAAGGGACACTGAAGCTTTCTTT. The full variable domain, rest sourced from reference TRBV7-9 and TRBJ1-1, is DTGVSQNPRHKITKRGQNVTFRCDPISEHNRLYWYRQTLGQGPEFLTYFQNEAQLEKSRLLSDRFSAERPKGSFSTLEIQRTEQGDSAMYLCASSLVRDTEAFFGQGTRLTVV.

V usage is TRBV5-1 and J usage is TRBJ2-2; 9 bases map to TRBD2. Germline V gives CDR1 SGHRS, CDR2 YFSETQ. CDR3 size: 17 residues. The V gene end was trimmed by 1 base and the J gene end by 0 bases; junction bases not matched to a gene: 4. The CDR3 sequence: CASSLWLAGSNTGELFF. The CDR3 DNA is TGCGCCAGCAGCTTGTGGCTAGCGGGATCGAACACCGGGGAGCTGTTTTTT.